The 28 T cell receptor beta chains below all came from one sample that was sequenced in a study of blood T cells in healthy people across ages. With a J-beta primer mix and a sample-barcoded 5' primer, a second PCR ran 7 to 11 cycles. MiXCR was run by TCRdb on the 5' RACE reads, yielding one entry per CDR3 protein. The repertoire holds almost 800,000 distinct CDR3 sequences, roughly 60% seen once, with approximately 20% in the top ten. The specimen was blood. These TCRs come from a man under 40 in good health.

The J gene is TRBJ2-1, the V gene TRBV5-1; 15 bases align to TRBD2. The CDR3 runs 17 residues. V lost 3 bases to trimming and J lost 4 bases; unmatched junction nucleotides: 5. Germline CDR1 reads SGHRS; CDR2 reads YFSETQ. The CDR3 coding sequence is TGCGCCAGCAGCTCCCGGACTAGCGGGAGGGGATACAATGAGCAGTTCTTC. Its protein is CASSSRTSGRGYNEQFF.

There are a few counts of this clonotype. This chain uses TRBV25-1 with TRBJ1-1, with 10 bases aligning to TRBD1. Germline loops: CDR1 MGHDK, CDR2 SYGVNS. This CDR3 region has 15 residues. V lost 6 bases to trimming and J lost 1 base; unmatched junction nucleotides: 5. This CDR3 reads CASRRDRGPNTEAFF. CDR3 nucleotides: TGTGCCAGCAGGCGGGACAGGGGACCGAACACTGAAGCTTTCTTT.

This clonotype was seen a few times. The chain links TRBV25-1 to TRBJ2-7, with 8 bases fitting TRBD1. Germline V CDR1 and CDR2: MGHDK, SYGVNS. The V gene end was trimmed by 3 bases and the J gene end by 4 bases; junction bases not matched to a gene: 5. This CDR3 comprises 14 residues. In nucleotides, the CDR3 is TGTGCCAGCAGTGATACTACAGGGGGGTACGAGCAGTACTTC. This encodes CASSDTTGGYEQYF.

This clonotype was observed a handful of times. CDR3 amino acids: CASSGGGGTIDTQYF. The CDR3 DNA reads as TGTGCCAGCAGTGGAGGGGGGGGGACGATAGATACGCAGTATTTT. The V and J genes are TRBV2 and TRBJ2-3; the D gene is possibly TRBD2 (7 bases). Deletions cut 4 bases from V and 5 bases from J, with 16 bases between. The germline CDR1 and CDR2 sequences are SNHLY and FYNNEI. The CDR3 extends over 15 amino acids.

V is TRBV7-9 and J is TRBJ2-3, with 7 nucleotides matching TRBD2. Germline CDR1 reads SEHNR; CDR2 reads FQNEAQ (reference sequence). The CDR3 is 16 amino acids. Trimming removed 5 bases from V and 4 bases from J; junction bases left unmatched: 12. CDR3 coding DNA: TGTGCCAGCAGCCCCAGACTAGCCGAACTGGCAGATACGCAGTATTTT. This translates into CASSPRLAELADTQYF.

V usage is TRBV28 and J usage is TRBJ1-6; D not resolved. Trimming stripped 4 bases from V and 8 bases from J, with 6 bases between. The CDR3 consists of 12 residues. Germline V gives CDR1 MDHEN, CDR2 SYDVKM. The DNA for the CDR3 is TGTGCCAGCAGTTCCCTCGATTCACCCCTCCACTTT. Protein sequence: CASSSLDSPLHF.

The CDR3 loop reads CAISRAVADEQYF. CDR3 coding DNA: TGTGCCATCAGTAGAGCAGTTGCTGACGAGCAGTACTTC. The chain uses TRBV10-3 and TRBJ2-7; D call uncertain. Germline values: CDR1 ENHRY, CDR2 SYGVKD. The V end was cut by 5 bases, the J end by 5 bases, with 13 bases between. CDR3 size: 13 residues.

This chain links TRBV6-2 or TRBV6-3 with TRBJ2-1; 10 nucleotides line up with TRBD2. Germline V gene data show CDR1 as MNHEY and CDR2 as SVGEGT. V gave up 0 bases and J gave up 4 bases; unmatched junction bases: 9. CDR3 length: 18 amino acids. Here the CDR3 reads CASSYSPSLAGEYNEQFF. The CDR3, as DNA: TGTGCCAGCAGTTACTCGCCGTCGCTAGCGGGAGAGTACAATGAGCAGTTCTTC.

This chain uses TRBV4-2 with TRBJ1-2, with TRBD1 as a possible D gene (5 bases). The CDR3 is 14 amino acids. The germline V gene encodes CDR1 LGHNA and CDR2 YNFKEQ. Trimming pared 0 bases from V and 6 bases from J, leaving 11 bases between. The CDR3: CASSQEFGGHGYTF. For the CDR3, the DNA is TGTGCCAGCAGCCAAGAATTCGGGGGTCATGGCTACACCTTC.

A few counts support this clonotype. V usage is TRBV4-1 and J usage is TRBJ1-2; unclear D gene. CDR1 and CDR2 (germline): MGHRA, YSYEKL. The CDR3 sequence is 14 residues long. V dropped 2 bases and J dropped 7 bases, with 14 bases sitting between them. The chain's CDR3 is CASSQNRGTRGYTF. The CDR3 coding sequence is TGCGCCAGCAGCCAAAACAGAGGAACCCGTGGCTACACCTTC.

About this clonotype: This may be a read error: a much more frequent sequence differs by one nucleotide. CDR3 protein: CANSETGNQETQYF. The CDR3 DNA reads TGTGCCAACAGTGAAACTGGCAACCAAGAGACCCAGTACTTC. The chain joins TRBV2 to TRBJ2-5; no firm D call. The CDR3 has 14 amino acids. The germline V gene has CDR1 SNHLY and CDR2 FYNNEI.

This clonotype showed up just a few times. The chain couples TRBV10-3 to TRBJ2-4, with TRBD2 matching 9 bases. The CDR3 extends over 21 amino acids. The germline V gene has CDR1 ENHRY and CDR2 SYGVKD. V dropped 0 bases and J dropped 0; count of bases not matched to a gene: 15. The DNA for the CDR3 is TGTGCCATCAGTGAGTCGATCGGAGCGGGAGGAGCACCCCTAGCCAAAAACATTCAGTACTTC. It encodes CAISESIGAGGAPLAKNIQYF.

V gene TRBV27 combines with J gene TRBJ2-5; D is undetermined. The germline V and J ends were trimmed by 4 bases and 4 bases, with 19 bases remaining between them. The CDR3 runs to 16 residues. The germline CDR1 and CDR2 sequences are MNHEY and SMNVEV (reference sequence). CDR3 sequence: CASSSLRSSAGETQYF. The CDR3 DNA reads TGTGCCAGCAGTTCCCTCCGGTCCTCGGCTGGAGAGACCCAGTACTTC.

The chain links TRBV6-6 to TRBJ2-6; D gene ambiguous. The V and J ends lost 4 bases and 4 bases respectively, with 8 bases between them. Per germline, CDR1 MNHNY and CDR2 SVGAGI (reference sequence). The CDR3 has 14 residues. The DNA of the CDR3 is TGTGCCAGCAGTTCCCCCATAGGGGCCAACGTCCTGACTTTC. Encoded protein: CASSSPIGANVLTF.

The genes are TRBV12-3 or TRBV12-4 and TRBJ2-3; D not certain. Trimming stripped 6 bases from V and 0 bases from J, with 7 bases between. CDR3 length equals 13 residues. In nucleotides, the CDR3 is TGTGCCAGCAGAATGGGAAGCACAGATACGCAGTATTTT. Translating it yields CASRMGSTDTQYF.

This clonotype was recorded a few times. CDR3 protein: CSLPPSSYNEQFF. The CDR3 DNA reads TGCAGTCTCCCGCCCAGCTCCTACAATGAGCAGTTCTTC. The chain has TRBV20-1 and TRBJ2-1, with D hard to call. Trimming stripped 8 bases from V and 0 bases from J, with 11 bases between. CDR1 is DFQATT, CDR2 SNEGSKA, per germline (reference sequence). This CDR3 is 13 amino acids long.

This chain uses TRBV18 with TRBJ2-1; 11 bases are shared with TRBD2. CDR3 size: 14 residues. CDR1 is KGHSH, CDR2 LQKENI, per germline. V lost 3 bases, J lost 9 bases, and 4 bases stayed unmatched. The DNA of the CDR3 is TGTGCCAGCTCACCCGGGACTAGCGGACTTGAGCAGTTCTTC. Protein product: CASSPGTSGLEQFF.

The V call is TRBV3-1, the J call TRBJ2-3; D perhaps matches TRBD2 (5 bases). Germline V gene sequence: CDR1 LGHDT, CDR2 YNNKEL (reference sequence). Trimming took off 6 bases at V and 2 bases at J, with 12 bases between the two ends. The CDR3 runs 14 residues. The CDR3 bases are TGTGCCAGCAGTCAGGACTGGAACACAGATACGCAGTATTTT. This gives the protein CASSQDWNTDTQYF.

In DNA, the CDR3 is TGTGCCAGCAGTTATGAATTGACTCGGTCCTACAATGAGCAGTACTTC. Residues: CASSYELTRSYNEQYF. This chain links TRBV6-2 or TRBV6-3 with TRBJ2-5; D is uncertain. Germline V gene data show CDR1 as MNHEY and CDR2 as SVGEGT. V was trimmed by 3 bases and J by 11 bases, leaving 25 bases between them. The CDR3 loop spans 16 amino acids.

V is TRBV7-9 and J is TRBJ1-5, with D perhaps TRBD1 (6 bases). V lost 3 bases to trimming and J lost 4 bases, with 13 bases between them. The CDR3 loop spans 15 amino acids. Per the germline V gene, CDR1 is SEHNR and CDR2 is FQNEAQ (reference sequence). The CDR3 protein is CASSFGGARNQPQHF. The CDR3 DNA is TGTGCCAGCAGCTTTGGGGGGGCTCGGAATCAGCCCCAGCATTTT.

A few counts support this clonotype. J is TRBJ2-7 and V is TRBV27; unclear D gene. Germline values: CDR1 MNHEY, CDR2 SMNVEV (reference sequence). Trimming took 6 bases from V and 6 from J, leaving 21 bases between them. The CDR3 has 15 amino acids. The CDR3 here is CASSPRVQELAEQYF. The CDR3 region has the DNA TGTGCCAGCAGCCCCCGGGTTCAGGAGTTAGCCGAGCAGTACTTC.

The chain recombines TRBV10-3 with TRBJ1-6; the match to TRBD1 covers 7 bases. CDR3 length: 16 residues. V lost 5 bases, J lost 13 bases, and 17 bases stayed unmatched. The germline gives CDR1 ENHRY, CDR2 SYGVKD. CDR3 protein: CAISTMPTGASFPLHF. The CDR3 nucleotides are TGTGCCATCAGTACAATGCCTACAGGGGCAAGTTTTCCCCTCCACTTT.

This clonotype came up a few times. V and J are TRBV2 and TRBJ2-5, with D perhaps TRBD2 (5 bases). V shed 4 bases and J shed 3 bases, with 12 bases lying between them. This CDR3 comprises 14 residues. Germline V CDR1 and CDR2: SNHLY, FYNNEI. CDR3 protein: CASSAGWREETQYF. The CDR3 DNA reads TGTGCCAGCAGTGCAGGTTGGCGGGAAGAGACCCAGTACTTC.

This rearrangement joins TRBV6-1 to TRBJ1-2, with D unclear. This CDR3 spans 11 amino acids. Germline values: CDR1 MNHNS, CDR2 SASEGT. The CDR3 loop is CTGSENYGYTF. The CDR3 DNA follows: TGTACCGGCAGTGAAAATTATGGCTACACCTTC.

The CDR3 here is CASSEGGSGNIQYF. As DNA, the CDR3 is TGCGCCAGCAGTGAAGGTGGCTCCGGAAACATTCAGTACTTC. This rearrangement joins TRBV10-1 to TRBJ2-4; D remains ambiguous. CDR3 length equals 14 residues. Germline CDR1 and CDR2: WNHNN and SYGVQD (reference sequence). The ends were cut back, 3 bases at V and 6 bases at J, with 12 bases in the middle.

This clonotype was detected once. This rearrangement joins TRBV6-5 to TRBJ2-1; tentatively, D is TRBD2 (5 bases). The V gene's germline CDR1 is MNHEY and CDR2 SVGAGI. This CDR3 comprises 13 residues. Trimming left V 7 bases short and J 8 bases short, with 15 bases between. As DNA, the CDR3 is TGTGCCAGCAACGCCCGGAGAGGGCATGAGCAGTTCTTC. Translating it yields CASNARRGHEQFF.

The chain has TRBV4-2 and TRBJ2-1; 8 bases map to TRBD2. Germline V gene lookup returns CDR1 LGHNA and CDR2 YNFKEQ. The V segment lost 0 bases and the J segment 8 bases; nucleotides outside the gene matches: 9. The CDR3 has 16 residues. The CDR3 DNA reads as TGTGCCAGCAGCCAAGATCTGGGGACGGGAGGGGATGAGCAGTTCTTC. Protein: CASSQDLGTGGDEQFF.

A few counts support this clonotype. The V gene is TRBV6-5, the J gene TRBJ1-5; no definite D call. Deletions cut 6 bases from V and 5 bases from J, with 17 bases between. CDR1 and CDR2 from the germline V gene are MNHEY and SVGAGI. The CDR3 totals 15 residues. CDR3 region: CASRPAVASDQPQHF. The CDR3 DNA follows: TGTGCCAGCAGACCGGCGGTGGCCTCGGATCAGCCCCAGCATTTT.